This T cell receptor (beta chain) was recorded in a study of blood T cell repertoires in COVID-19. Study information: Whether acute or convalescent, the COVID-19 samples came from the United States, Italy and Spain.

The CDR3 extends over 15 amino acids. Germline V gene data show CDR1 as SGHTA and CDR2 as FQGNSA. The V end was cut by 5 bases, the J end by 0 bases, with 10 bases between. Generated by immunoSEQ multiplex PCR, the TCRdb table keeps only in-frame clones and is missing some. The sample holds 200,000 or so clones, roughly 85% seen once. Worth noting for this clone: This specimen includes other DNA sequences encoding the same CDR3.

The clonotype comes from a woman in her twenties or thirties with acute or convalescent COVID-19. Material for sequencing was peripheral blood. J is TRBJ2-2 and V is TRBV7-2; a weak D match, TRBD1 (5 bases). The CDR3 sequence is CASSRTGSNTGELFF. The CDR3 nucleotides read TGTGCCAGCAGCCGTACAGGTTCGAACACCGGGGAGCTGTTTTTT. The full variable domain, its missing parts supplied by reference TRBV7-2 and TRBJ2-2, is GAGVSQSPSNKVTEKGKDVELRCDPISGHTALYWYRQSLGQGLEFLIYFQGNSAPDKSGLPSDRFSAERTGGSVSTLTIQRTQQEDSAVYLCASSRTGSNTGELFFGEGSRLTVL.